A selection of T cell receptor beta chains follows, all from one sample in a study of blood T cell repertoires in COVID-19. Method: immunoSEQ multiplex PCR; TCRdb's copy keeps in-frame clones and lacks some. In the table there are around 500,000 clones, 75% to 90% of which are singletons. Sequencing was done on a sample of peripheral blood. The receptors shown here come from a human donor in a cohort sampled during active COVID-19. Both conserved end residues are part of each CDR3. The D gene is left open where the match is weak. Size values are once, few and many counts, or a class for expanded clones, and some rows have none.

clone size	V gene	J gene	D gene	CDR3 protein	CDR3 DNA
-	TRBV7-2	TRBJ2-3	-	CASSSQSRSDTQYF	TGTGCCAGCAGCTCTCAAAGCCGGTCAGATACGCAGTATTTT
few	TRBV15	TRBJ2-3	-	CATSRLRADTQYF	TGTGCCACCAGCAGACTTCGGGCAGATACGCAGTATTTT
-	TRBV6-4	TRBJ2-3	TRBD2	CASSDFGLAGGDTQYF	TGTGCCAGCAGTGATTTCGGACTAGCGGGAGGAGATACGCAGTATTTT
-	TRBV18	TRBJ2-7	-	CASSPYSRSNEQYF	TGTGCCAGCTCACCTTACTCCAGGTCAAACGAGCAGTACTTC
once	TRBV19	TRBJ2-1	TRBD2	CASSSELREGQFF	TGTGCCAGTAGTAGCGAACTTAGGGAGGGGCAGTTCTTC
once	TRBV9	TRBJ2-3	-	CASSDSMRASTDTQYF	TGTGCCAGCAGCGACAGTATGCGGGCTAGCACAGATACGCAGTATTTT
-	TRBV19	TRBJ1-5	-	CASSGPGQPQHF	TGTGCCAGTAGTGGCCCCGGGCAGCCCCAGCATTTT
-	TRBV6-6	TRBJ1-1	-	CASSYEGAEAFF	TGTGCCAGCAGTTACGAGGGGGCTGAAGCTTTCTTT
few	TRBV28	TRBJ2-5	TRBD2	CASSLYRTSGQLSVKTQYF	TGTGCCAGCAGTTTATACAGGACTAGCGGACAGTTGTCTGTCAAGACCCAGTACTTC
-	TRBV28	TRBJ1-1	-	CASSFNRPYTEAFF	TGTGCCAGCAGTTTTAACAGGCCGTACACTGAAGCTTTCTTT
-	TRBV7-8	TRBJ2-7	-	CASSLVWRGLHEQYF	TGTGCCAGCAGCTTAGTATGGCGGGGCCTCCACGAGCAGTACTTC
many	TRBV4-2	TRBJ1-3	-	CASSLVDRSSGNTIYF	TGTGCCAGCAGCCTTGTGGACAGAAGCTCTGGAAACACCATATATTTT
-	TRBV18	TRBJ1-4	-	CASSLDPGNEKLFF	TGTGCCAGCTCACTGGATCCAGGGAATGAAAAACTGTTTTTT